This record covers a single T cell receptor (beta chain). These data belong to a study of control samples from healthy donors and cancer patients. CDR1 LNHDA and CDR2 SQIVND come from the germline V gene (reference sequence). Deletions cut 5 bases from V and 0 bases from J, with 20 bases between. The CDR3 totals 19 residues. Repertoires were generated with immunoSEQ multiplex PCR, while TCRdb's copy carries only in-frame clones and drops some. The sample lists about 190,000 clones, roughly nine tenths occurring once. The chain couples TRBV19 to TRBJ2-6; tentative D call: TRBD1 (5 bases). The receptor was derived from a man aged 25 to 45 in good health. The sample comprised blood. The CDR3 loop is CASSPRKGVTRSGANVLTF. Written as DNA, the CDR3 is TGTGCCAGTAGTCCCCGCAAAGGGGTTACGCGCTCTGGGGCCAACGTCCTGACTTTC.